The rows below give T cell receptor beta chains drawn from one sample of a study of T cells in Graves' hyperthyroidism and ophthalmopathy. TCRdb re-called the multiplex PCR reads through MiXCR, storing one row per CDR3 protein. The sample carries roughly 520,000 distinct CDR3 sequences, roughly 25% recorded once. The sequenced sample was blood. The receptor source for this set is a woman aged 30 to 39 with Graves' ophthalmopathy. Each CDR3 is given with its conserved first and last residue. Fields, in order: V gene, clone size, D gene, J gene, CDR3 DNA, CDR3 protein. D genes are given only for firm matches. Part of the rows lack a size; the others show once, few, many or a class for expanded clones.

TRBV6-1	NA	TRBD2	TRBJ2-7	TGTGCCACCGCTAGCGGAGAACTATACGAGCAGTACTTC	CATASGELYEQYF
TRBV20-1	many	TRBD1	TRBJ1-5	TGCAGTGCTAGGATCCCGGCCGGGACAGGGGTAAGCAATCAGCCCCAGCATTTT	CSARIPAGTGVSNQPQHF
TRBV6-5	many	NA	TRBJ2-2	TGTGCCAGCAGCCAGGTCGACGCGAACACCGGGGAGCTGTTTTTT	CASSQVDANTGELFF
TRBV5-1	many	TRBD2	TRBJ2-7	TGCGCCAGCTCGGGACTAGCGGGGGATGTCTCCTACGAGCAGTACTTC	CASSGLAGDVSYEQYF
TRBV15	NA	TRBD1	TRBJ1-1	TGTGCCACCAGCCGAGACAGGGGGTCGAACACTGAAGCTTTCTTT	CATSRDRGSNTEAFF
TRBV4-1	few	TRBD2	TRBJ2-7	TGCGCCAGCAGCCAAGTTGCGGGGGGGCTTCTGGACGAGCAGTACTTC	CASSQVAGGLLDEQYF
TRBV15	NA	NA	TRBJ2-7	TGTGCCACCAGCCAAGCAGGGGTAGGCGAGCAGTACTTC	CATSQAGVGEQYF
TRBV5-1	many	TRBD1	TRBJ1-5	TGCGCCAGCAGCTCCTCCGACAGGGACAGCAATCAGCCCCAGCATTTT	CASSSSDRDSNQPQHF
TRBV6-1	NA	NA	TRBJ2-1	TGTGCCAGCAGACCTTTTCGACAGGCCAATGAGCAGTTCTTC	CASRPFRQANEQFF
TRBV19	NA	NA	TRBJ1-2	TGTGCCAGTAGTCATCTGGACCGCTATGGTTACACCTTC	CASSHLDRYGYTF
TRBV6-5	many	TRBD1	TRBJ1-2	TGTGCCAGCAGTTACTCGGCCAACAGGGGCGGCTACACCTTC	CASSYSANRGGYTF
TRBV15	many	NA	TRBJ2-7	TGTGCCACCAGCAGAGCTGAGACAGCAAGTAGGGTCCTAGAATACGAGCAGTACTTC	CATSRAETASRVLEYEQYF
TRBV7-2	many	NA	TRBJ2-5	TGTGCCAGCAGCTTAATACAGACCCAGTACTTC	CASSLIQTQYF
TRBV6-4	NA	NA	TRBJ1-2	TGTGCCAGCAACCCAGACCTATATGGCTACACCTTC	CASNPDLYGYTF
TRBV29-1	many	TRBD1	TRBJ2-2	TGCAGCGTTGGGACACAGGGGGCCGGGGAGCTGTTTTTT	CSVGTQGAGELFF
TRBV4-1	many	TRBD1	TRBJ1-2	TGCGCCAGCGCGGGACAGGGGTTTGACTATGGCTACACCTTC	CASAGQGFDYGYTF
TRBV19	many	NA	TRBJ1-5	TGTGCCAGTAGTACATACAGGGATCAGCCCCAGCATTTT	CASSTYRDQPQHF
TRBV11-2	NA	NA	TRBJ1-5	TGTGCCAGCAGCTTATCGCCCCTTGCCCCCCAGCATTTT	CASSLSPLAPQHF
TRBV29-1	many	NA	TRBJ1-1	TGCAGCGTTGAGACCGAATACCCTGAAGCTTTCTTT	CSVETEYPEAFF
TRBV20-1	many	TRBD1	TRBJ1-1	TGCAGTGCTAGGGGAGACAGGGGAGTGACTGAAGCTTTCTTT	CSARGDRGVTEAFF
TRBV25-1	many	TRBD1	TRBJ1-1	TGTGCCAGCAGTGAATATACGACAGGGGGGAGCACTGAAGCTTTCTTT	CASSEYTTGGSTEAFF
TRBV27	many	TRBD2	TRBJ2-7	TGTGCCAGCAGTTTATCTGGGAGGGCCTACGAGCAGTACTTC	CASSLSGRAYEQYF
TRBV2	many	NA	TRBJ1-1	TGTGCCAGCATTAGATTCATGAACACTGAAGCTTTCTTT	CASIRFMNTEAFF
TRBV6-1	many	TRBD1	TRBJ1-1	TGTGCCAGCAGTCCTGTACAGGGGCCGAACACTGAAGCTTTCTTT	CASSPVQGPNTEAFF
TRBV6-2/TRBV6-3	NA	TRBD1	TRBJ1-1	TGTGCCAGCAGTTACACCACGGGACAGGGGGCACCGAACACTGAAGCTTTCTTT	CASSYTTGQGAPNTEAFF
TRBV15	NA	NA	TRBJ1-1	TGTGCCACCAGCAGACAAATTGACATGAACACTGAAGCTTTCTTT	CATSRQIDMNTEAFF
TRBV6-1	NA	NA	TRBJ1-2	TGTGCCAGCAGGGACAGCATCTATGGCTACACCTTC	CASRDSIYGYTF
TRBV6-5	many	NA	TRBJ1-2	TGTGCCAGCAGTTACGTGGCGGAGTATGGCTACACCTTC	CASSYVAEYGYTF
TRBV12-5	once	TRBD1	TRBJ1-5	TGTGCTAGTGGGGACACTCGTGGGACAGGGGACAATCAGCCCCAGCATTTT	CASGDTRGTGDNQPQHF
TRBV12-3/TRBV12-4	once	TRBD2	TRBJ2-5	TGTGCCAGCAGTTCTCGCCTCGGGGGGGCCCAGTACTTC	CASSSRLGGAQYF
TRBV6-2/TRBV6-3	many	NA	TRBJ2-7	TGTGCCAGCAGTTACGGTGAGGGGACCCTCTCCTACGAGCAGTACTTC	CASSYGEGTLSYEQYF
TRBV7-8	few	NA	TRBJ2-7	TGTGCCAGCAGCTTTAGTCGCTCCGAGCAGTACTTC	CASSFSRSEQYF
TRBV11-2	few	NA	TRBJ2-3	TGTGCCAGCAGCCCCTCTAGATATGAACAGGGCACAGATACGCAGTATTTT	CASSPSRYEQGTDTQYF
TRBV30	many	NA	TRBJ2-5	TGTGCCTGGAGGAAACCGGGAGCGCAAGAGACCCAGTACTTC	CAWRKPGAQETQYF
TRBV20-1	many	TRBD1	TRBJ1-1	TGCAGTGCTAGTCGGAACAGGGGCACTGAAGCTTTCTTT	CSASRNRGTEAFF
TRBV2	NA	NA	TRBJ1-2	TGTGCCAGCAGTGAGAGGCTCCGGAGGGGCTACACCTTC	CASSERLRRGYTF
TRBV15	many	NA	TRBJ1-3	TGTGCCACCAGCCCCAGGCGAGACTCTGGAAACACCATATATTTT	CATSPRRDSGNTIYF
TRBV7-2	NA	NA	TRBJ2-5	TGTGCCAGCAGCTTCGGCGGGACGGCAGGGGGAGAGACCCAGTACTTC	CASSFGGTAGGETQYF
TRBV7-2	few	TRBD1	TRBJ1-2	TGTGCCAGCAGCCTGGACAGGTTGGACTATGGCTACACCTTC	CASSLDRLDYGYTF
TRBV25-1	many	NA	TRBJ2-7	TGTGCCAGCAGTGGGGGTCTGGGGCAGTATCTTCCCGAGCAGTACTTC	CASSGGLGQYLPEQYF
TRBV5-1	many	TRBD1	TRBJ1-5	TGCGCCAGCAGCAAGACAGGGGGCTATCAGCCCCAGCATTTT	CASSKTGGYQPQHF
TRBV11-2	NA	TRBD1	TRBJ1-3	TGTGCCAGCGCCGAGGGACAGGGAAGATTCTCTGGAAACACCATATATTTT	CASAEGQGRFSGNTIYF
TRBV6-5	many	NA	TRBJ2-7	TGTGCCAGCAGTTACGCTAGCTCCTACGGGCAGTACTTC	CASSYASSYGQYF
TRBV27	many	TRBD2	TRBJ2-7	TGTGCCAGCAGTGCCGTAGCGGGGGGCCACTACGAGCAGTACTTC	CASSAVAGGHYEQYF
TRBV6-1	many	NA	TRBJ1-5	TGTGCCAGCAGTGAAATGGCAGGGTTCGGCAATCAGCCCCAGCATTTT	CASSEMAGFGNQPQHF
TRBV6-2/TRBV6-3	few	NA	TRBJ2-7	TGTGCCAGCAGTTACGAGGGGGGGCCCCTGAACTTC	CASSYEGGPLNF
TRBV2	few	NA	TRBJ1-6	TGTGCCAGCAGTGCCCGGGGACGGGACGGCTCCCTCCACTTT	CASSARGRDGSLHF